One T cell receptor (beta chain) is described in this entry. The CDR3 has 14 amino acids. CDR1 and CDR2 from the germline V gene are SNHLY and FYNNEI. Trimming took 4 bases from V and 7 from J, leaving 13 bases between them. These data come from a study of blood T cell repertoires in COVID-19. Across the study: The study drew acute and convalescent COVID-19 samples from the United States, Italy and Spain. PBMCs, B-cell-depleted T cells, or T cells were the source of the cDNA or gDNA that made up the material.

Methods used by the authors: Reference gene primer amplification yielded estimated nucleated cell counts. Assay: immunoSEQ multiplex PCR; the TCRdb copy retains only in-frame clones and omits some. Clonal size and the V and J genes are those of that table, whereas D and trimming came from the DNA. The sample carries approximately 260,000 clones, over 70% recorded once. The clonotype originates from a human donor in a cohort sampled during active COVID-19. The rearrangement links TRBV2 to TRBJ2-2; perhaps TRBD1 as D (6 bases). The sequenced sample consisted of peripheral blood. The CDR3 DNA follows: TGTGCCAGCAGTGGCCCACAGGGTGGCGGGGAGCTGTTTTTT. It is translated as CASSGPQGGGELFF.